This record concerns one TCR beta chain sequence. The data originate from a study of blood T cell repertoires in COVID-19. Germline assignment: CDR1 LNHNV and CDR2 YYDKDF (reference sequence). Trimming left V 5 bases short and J 2 bases short, with 10 bases between. This CDR3 spans 14 amino acids. Source study methods: How many nucleated cells were present was estimated from reference gene primer amplification. Measured with immunoSEQ multiplex PCR; TCRdb has only the in-frame clones, and not every one. V and J calls plus clone size are reproduced from that table; the DNA served to infer D and trimming. The sample has around 190,000 clones; roughly 86% are singletons.

This clonotype was obtained from a man younger than 35 with acute COVID-19. The V and J genes are TRBV15 and TRBJ2-1; D is uncertain. Sequenced sample: PBMCs or T cells enriched from blood (not recorded which). The CDR3 region is CATSGRLTYNEQFF. As DNA, the CDR3 is TGTGCCACCAGCGGAAGACTTACCTACAATGAGCAGTTCTTC.